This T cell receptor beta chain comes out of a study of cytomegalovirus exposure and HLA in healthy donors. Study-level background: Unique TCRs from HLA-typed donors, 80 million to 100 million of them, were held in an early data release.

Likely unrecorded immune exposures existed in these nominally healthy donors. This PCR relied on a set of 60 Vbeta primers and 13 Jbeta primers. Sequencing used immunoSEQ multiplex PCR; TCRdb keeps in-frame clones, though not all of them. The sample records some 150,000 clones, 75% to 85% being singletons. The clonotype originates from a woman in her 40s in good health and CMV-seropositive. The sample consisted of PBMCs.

CDR3 sequence (DNA): TGTGCCAGTAGTATGTTTGGCGGGACCCCCTACAATGAGCAGTTCTTC. Protein product: CASSMFGGTPYNEQFF. The chain carries TRBV19 and TRBJ2-1; a possible D gene is TRBD2 (6 bases). The V end was cut by 3 bases, the J end by 2 bases, with 14 bases between. CDR3 length: 16 amino acids. Looked up from germline, CDR1 is LNHDA and CDR2 is SQIVND (reference sequence).